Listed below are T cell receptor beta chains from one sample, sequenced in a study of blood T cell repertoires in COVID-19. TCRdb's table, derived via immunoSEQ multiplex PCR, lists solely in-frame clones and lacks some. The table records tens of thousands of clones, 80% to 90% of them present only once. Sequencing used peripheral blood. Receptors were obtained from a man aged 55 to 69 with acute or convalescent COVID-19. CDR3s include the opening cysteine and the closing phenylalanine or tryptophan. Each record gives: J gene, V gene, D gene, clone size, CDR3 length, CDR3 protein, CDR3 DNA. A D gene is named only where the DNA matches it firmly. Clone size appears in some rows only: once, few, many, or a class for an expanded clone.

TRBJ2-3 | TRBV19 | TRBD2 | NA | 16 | CASTNYGGGATDTQYF | TGTGCCAGTACCAATTATGGCGGGGGGGCCACAGATACGCAGTATTTT
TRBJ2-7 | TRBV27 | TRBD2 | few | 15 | CASSLFGGSSYEQYF | TGTGCCAGCAGTTTATTTGGCGGGAGCAGCTACGAGCAGTACTTC
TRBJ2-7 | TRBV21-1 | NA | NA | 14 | CASSRTGHLYEQYF | TGTGCCAGCAGCAGGACAGGTCACCTCTACGAGCAGTACTTC
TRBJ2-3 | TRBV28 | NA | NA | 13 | CASSLRSADTQYF | TGTGCCAGCAGTTTGAGGTCGGCAGATACGCAGTATTTT
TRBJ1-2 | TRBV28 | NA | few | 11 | CASRNMVGYTF | TGTGCCAGCAGGAACATGGTGGGCTACACCTTC
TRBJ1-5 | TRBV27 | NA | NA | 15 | CASSLQGGWYQPQHF | TGTGCCAGCAGTCTGCAGGGAGGATGGTATCAGCCCCAGCATTTT
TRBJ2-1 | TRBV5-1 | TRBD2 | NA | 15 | CASSSTGLEYNEQFF | TGCGCCAGCAGCTCTACGGGACTAGAATACAATGAGCAGTTCTTC
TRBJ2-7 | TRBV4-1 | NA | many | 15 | CASSQEGSLSYEQYF | TGCGCCAGCAGCCAAGAGGGCAGCTTGAGCTACGAGCAGTACTTC
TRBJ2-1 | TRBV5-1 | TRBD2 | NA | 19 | CASSLASLAGGPRYNEQFF | TGCGCCAGCAGCTTGGCCAGTCTAGCGGGAGGGCCGCGTTACAATGAGCAGTTCTTC
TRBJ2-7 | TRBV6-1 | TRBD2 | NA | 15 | CASSEVGGRIYEQYF | TGTGCCAGCAGTGAAGTGGGCGGGAGGATATACGAGCAGTACTTC
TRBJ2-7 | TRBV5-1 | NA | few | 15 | CASSRTVGQNYEQYF | TGCGCCAGCAGCAGAACAGTAGGACAGAACTACGAGCAGTACTTC
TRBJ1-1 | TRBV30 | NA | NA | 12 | CAGRQVNTEAFF | TGTGCCGGCAGACAGGTGAACACTGAAGCTTTCTTT
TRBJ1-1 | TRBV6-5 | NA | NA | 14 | CASRNVGGPTEAFF | TGTGCCAGCAGGAACGTCGGGGGGCCCACTGAAGCTTTCTTT
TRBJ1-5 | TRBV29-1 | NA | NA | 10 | CSVGDQPQHF | TGCAGCGTTGGAGATCAGCCCCAGCATTTT
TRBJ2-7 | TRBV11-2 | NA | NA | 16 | CASSLVYSGSSYEQYF | TGTGCCAGCAGCTTAGTCTACAGCGGTAGCTCCTACGAGCAGTACTTC
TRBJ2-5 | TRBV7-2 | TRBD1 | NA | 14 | CASRPRQGGKTQYF | TGTGCCAGCAGACCGAGACAGGGGGGAAAGACCCAGTACTTC
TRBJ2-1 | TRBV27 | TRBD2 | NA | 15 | CASSNREVGYNEQFF | TGTGCCAGCAGTAACCGGGAGGTCGGCTACAATGAGCAGTTCTTC
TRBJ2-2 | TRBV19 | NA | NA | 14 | CASSSSANTGELFF | TGTGCCAGTAGTAGCTCAGCGAACACCGGGGAGCTGTTTTTT
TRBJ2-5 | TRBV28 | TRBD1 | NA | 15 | CASSAPGQGRGTQYF | TGTGCCAGCAGCGCCCCGGGACAGGGCAGGGGGACCCAGTACTTC
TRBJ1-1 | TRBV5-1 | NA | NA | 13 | CASSMKLNTEAFF | TGCGCCAGCAGCATGAAGCTGAACACTGAAGCTTTCTTT
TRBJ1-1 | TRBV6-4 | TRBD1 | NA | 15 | CASSEKTGGYTEAFF | TGTGCCAGCAGTGAAAAAACAGGGGGCTATACTGAAGCTTTCTTT
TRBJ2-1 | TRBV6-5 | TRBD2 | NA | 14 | CASLKAGKKGEQFF | TGTGCCAGCCTTAAAGCGGGAAAGAAGGGTGAGCAGTTCTTC
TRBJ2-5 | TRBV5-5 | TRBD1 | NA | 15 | CASSARDRGFETQYF | TGTGCCAGCAGCGCCCGGGACAGGGGGTTTGAGACCCAGTACTTC
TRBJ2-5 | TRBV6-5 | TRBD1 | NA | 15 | CASREDRGRKETQYF | TGTGCCAGCAGGGAGGACAGGGGGCGGAAAGAGACCCAGTACTTC
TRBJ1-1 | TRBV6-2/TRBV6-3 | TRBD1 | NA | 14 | CASSFRDRVLEAFF | TGTGCCAGCAGTTTCCGGGACAGGGTTCTGGAAGCTTTCTTT
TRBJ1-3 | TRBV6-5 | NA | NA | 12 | CASSSYGNTIYF | TGTGCCAGCAGTTCGTATGGAAACACCATATATTTT
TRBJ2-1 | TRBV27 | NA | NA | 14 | CASRRGSPVNEQFF | TGTGCCAGCAGAAGAGGGAGCCCAGTTAATGAGCAGTTCTTC
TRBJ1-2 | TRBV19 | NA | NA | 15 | CATQSGRRFNYGYTF | TGTGCCACCCAGAGCGGACGGAGGTTTAACTATGGCTACACCTTC
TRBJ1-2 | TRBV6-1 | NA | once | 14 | CASSEAYRQKGYTF | TGTGCCAGCAGTGAAGCGTACAGGCAGAAGGGCTACACCTTC
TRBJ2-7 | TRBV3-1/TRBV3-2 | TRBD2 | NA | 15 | CASSQASGGPYEQYF | TGTGCCAGCAGCCAGGCCAGCGGGGGCCCCTACGAGCAGTACTTC
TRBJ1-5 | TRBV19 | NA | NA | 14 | CASSPGGTRQPQHF | TGTGCCAGTTCGCCGGGAGGGACGCGGCAGCCCCAGCATTTT
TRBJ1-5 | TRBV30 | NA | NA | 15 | CAWSYPGISNQPQHF | TGTGCCTGGAGTTACCCGGGGATTAGCAATCAGCCCCAGCATTTT
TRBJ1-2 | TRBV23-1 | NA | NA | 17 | CASSRHRVEGMDYGYTF | TGCGCCAGCAGTCGTCACAGGGTTGAGGGTATGGACTATGGCTACACCTTC
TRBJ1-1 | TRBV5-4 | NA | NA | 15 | CASSLGFGGFTEAFF | TGTGCCAGCAGCTTGGGGTTCGGGGGGTTCACTGAAGCTTTCTTT
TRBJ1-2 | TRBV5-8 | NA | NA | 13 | CASSLAPGYGYTF | TGTGCCAGCAGCTTGGCGCCGGGCTATGGCTACACCTTC